Each of the 15 T cell receptor beta chains below was sequenced from the same sample in a study of T-cell memory formation after mild COVID-19. TCRdb re-derived calls from the 5' RACE reads in MiXCR, one entry per CDR3 protein. The table includes tens of thousands of distinct CDR3 sequences, roughly 13% detected once. Sequencing was done on a sample of PBMCs or a T cell subset sorted from them (not recorded which). The receptors shown here come from an adult woman who had mild COVID-19 (a few samples of this study predate the infection). Cell type and time point are not known.

This clonotype was observed a few times. The genes are TRBV7-9 and TRBJ1-4, with a weak D call TRBD1 (6 bases). CDR1 is SEHNR, CDR2 FQNEAQ, per germline (reference sequence). The V and J ends lost 6 bases and 2 bases respectively, with 13 bases between them. CDR3 length equals 15 residues. The CDR3 here is CASSQGRSTNEKLFF. DNA of the CDR3: TGTGCCAGCAGTCAGGGGAGGTCGACTAATGAAAAACTGTTTTTT.

V is TRBV7-9 and J is TRBJ2-7; perhaps TRBD1 as D (6 bases). V was cut by 6 bases and J by 3 bases, with 12 bases left in between. Germline-derived CDR1 and CDR2 are SEHNR and FQNEAQ (reference sequence). This CDR3 has 13 residues. In DNA form, the CDR3 reads TGTGCCAGCAGTCCGGACAGTCACTACGAGCAGTACTTC. Translated: CASSPDSHYEQYF.

The V gene is TRBV5-5, the J gene TRBJ2-3; 10 nucleotides line up with TRBD2. V gave up 4 bases and J gave up 1 base; unmatched junction bases: 12. The CDR3 length is 18 residues. Germline CDR1 is SGHKS and CDR2 is YYEKEE (reference sequence). DNA of the CDR3: TGTGCCAGCAGCGTCCTAGCGGGGGAGTGGGGTGGCACAGATACGCAGTATTTT. Translating gives CASSVLAGEWGGTDTQYF.

V and J are TRBV12-3 or TRBV12-4 and TRBJ2-1, with D perhaps assigned TRBD1 or TRBD2 (5 bases each). CDR3 length: 15 residues. V shed 6 bases and J shed 2 bases, with 14 bases lying between them. CDR3 coding DNA: TGTGCCAGCAGGTCCCGGGGCGCCACCTACAATGAGCAGTTCTTC. Protein: CASRSRGATYNEQFF.

The rearrangement uses TRBV2 and TRBJ2-7; D is unresolved. CDR1 and CDR2 (germline): SNHLY, FYNNEI. Trimming removed 6 bases at V and 2 bases at J, with 8 bases between. There are 12 residues in the CDR3. In DNA, the CDR3 is TGTGCCAGCAGGTTAGGTCCCTACGAGCAGTACTTC. It is translated as CASRLGPYEQYF.

This clonotype was observed a handful of times. This rearrangement joins TRBV5-6 to TRBJ2-4; D possibly corresponds to TRBD2 (5 bases). There are 12 residues in the CDR3. Trimming removed 6 bases at V and 8 bases at J, with 12 bases between. From germline, CDR1 is SGHDT and CDR2 YYEEEE. The CDR3 DNA sequence: TGTGCCAGCATTGGGGTGGAGGACATTCAGTACTTC. Protein: CASIGVEDIQYF.

The V and J genes are TRBV6-5 and TRBJ2-7, with 8 positions matching TRBD2. The CDR3 is made up of 16 amino acids. J was trimmed by 0 bases and V by 0 bases; bases with no gene match: 4. Germline lookup yields CDR1 MNHEY and CDR2 SVGAGI. CDR3 sequence reads: CASSYSRGLVSYEQYF. As DNA, the CDR3 is TGTGCCAGCAGTTACTCGAGGGGACTAGTCTCCTACGAGCAGTACTTC.

The chain uses TRBV6-5 and TRBJ2-7, with 9 bases lining up with TRBD1. Unmatched junction bases numbered 4, after V lost 0 bases and J lost 4 bases. CDR1 MNHEY and CDR2 SVGAGI come from the germline V gene. The CDR3 length is 15 residues. CDR3: CASSYSQGAMYEQYF. The CDR3 DNA is TGTGCCAGCAGTTACTCACAGGGGGCGATGTACGAGCAGTACTTC.

The chain combines TRBV3-1 with TRBJ1-5; D is unclear. This CDR3 spans 18 amino acids. Germline CDR1 LGHDT, CDR2 YNNKEL (reference sequence). The V end was cut by 0 bases, the J end by 4 bases, with 19 bases between. CDR3 sequence reads: CASSQDYPSATSNQPQHF. The DNA of the CDR3 is TGTGCCAGCAGCCAAGACTATCCAAGCGCGACCTCAAATCAGCCCCAGCATTTT.

The chain links TRBV4-3 to TRBJ2-7; D is unclear. Germline V CDR1 and CDR2: LGHNA, YSLEER. This CDR3 contains 16 residues. V was clipped by 0 bases and J by 4 bases, with 16 bases between them. Here the CDR3 DNA reads TGCGCCAGCAGCCAAGAGATAAGACAAGCCTCTTACGAGCAGTACTTC. This codes for CASSQEIRQASYEQYF.

This clonotype was seen ten or more times. V and J are TRBV2 and TRBJ2-5; 7 bases match TRBD1. Germline trimming cut 8 bases from V and 4 bases from J; bases unmatched to any gene: 10. The CDR3 runs to 14 residues. Looked up from germline, CDR1 is SNHLY and CDR2 is FYNNEI. In DNA, the CDR3 is TGTGCCAGCCTATCCGACAGGGCGCGAGAGACCCAGTACTTC. Protein: CASLSDRARETQYF.

This clonotype was detected many times. The chain joins TRBV7-8 to TRBJ2-7, with 7 positions matching TRBD1. The CDR3 has 14 residues. From germline, CDR1 is SGHVS and CDR2 FQNEAQ. V was clipped by 4 bases and J by 2 bases; unmatched bases: 5. The CDR3 reads CASSSDRAAYEQYF. The DNA for the CDR3 is TGTGCCAGCAGCTCTGACAGGGCAGCCTACGAGCAGTACTTC.

The chain recombines TRBV29-1 with TRBJ2-7, with 7 bases fitting TRBD1. Looked up from germline, CDR1 is SQVTM and CDR2 is ANQGSEA. The CDR3 totals 13 residues. Trimming cost V 6 bases and J 6 bases; bases outside gene matches: 11. This CDR3 is CSVYDRAGFEQYF. The CDR3 DNA follows: TGCAGCGTATACGACAGGGCAGGGTTCGAGCAGTACTTC.

J is TRBJ2-3 and V is TRBV15; D possibly corresponds to TRBD2 (5 bases). CDR1 is LNHNV and CDR2 is YYDKDF in the germline V gene (reference sequence). The CDR3 consists of 15 residues. The V end was cut by 8 bases, the J end by 0 bases, with 15 bases between. This chain's CDR3 is CATQDFPTSTDTQYF. The CDR3 DNA is TGTGCCACCCAGGACTTCCCCACCAGCACAGATACGCAGTATTTT.

V gene TRBV4-2 combines with J gene TRBJ2-2, with 7 bases identical to TRBD2. V shed 4 bases, J shed 1 base, and the junction held 3 bases outside the gene matches. Germline V CDR1 and CDR2: LGHNA, YNFKEQ. CDR3 size: 15 residues. DNA for the CDR3: TGTGCCAGCAGCCTTCCTAGCGGGAACACCGGGGAGCTGTTTTTT. Its protein is CASSLPSGNTGELFF.